The next 19 T cell receptor beta chains were all read from a single sample in a study of shared clonotypes between healthy human individuals. TCRdb's table, derived via immunoSEQ multiplex PCR, lists solely in-frame clones and lacks some. The profile shows about 2 million clones, approximately 95% of them singletons. The naive CD8 subset, CD45RO-negative cells positively selected for CCR7, excluded terminally differentiated effector memory CD45RA+ cells. Material: naive CD8+ T cells sorted from blood. All receptors come from a man between 18 and 29 years old in good health.

The V gene is TRBV6-1, the J gene TRBJ1-5, with D unresolved. From germline, CDR1 is MNHNS and CDR2 SASEGT. The CDR3 has 16 residues. The ends were cut back, 2 bases at V and 6 bases at J, with 17 bases in the middle. The CDR3 loop reads CASSEMNLRFGQPQHF. The CDR3 DNA is TGTGCCAGCAGTGAAATGAATCTGCGTTTTGGTCAGCCCCAGCATTTT.

Regarding this clone: The germline gene is not matched at one end of the junction; a read error may be the cause. The chain joins TRBV5-4 to TRBJ2-7; D remains unclear. Germline V gene sequence: CDR1 SGHNT, CDR2 YYREEE (reference sequence). The CDR3 is 13 residues long. The CDR3 bases are TGTGCCAACAGCTTCCGAGGTGGCTACGAGCAGTACTTC. It specifies CANSFRGGYEQYF.

The chain couples TRBV27 to TRBJ1-1; 8 positions match TRBD1. Losses at the gene ends were 1 base for V and 1 base for J; bases not matched to a gene: 2. The CDR3 is 15 amino acids. From germline, CDR1 is MNHEY and CDR2 SMNVEV (reference sequence). CDR3 nucleotide sequence: TGTGCCAGCAGTTTATGGCAGGGGGCGAACACTGAAGCTTTCTTT. This sequence encodes CASSLWQGANTEAFF.

The rearrangement joins TRBV7-9 to TRBJ1-4; TRBD1 is a possible D gene (5 bases). The CDR3 has 14 amino acids. V lost 2 bases, J lost 7 bases, and 11 bases lay in between. Germline V CDR1 and CDR2: SEHNR, FQNEAQ (reference sequence). Here the CDR3 DNA reads TGTGCCAGCAGCTTATCGGGGGTCGGTGAAAAACTGTTTTTT. It encodes CASSLSGVGEKLFF.

For this clone: In the same sample, other DNA sequences code for this CDR3. The chain links TRBV5-5 to TRBJ1-1; unclear D gene. Germline loops: CDR1 SGHKS, CDR2 YYEKEE (reference sequence). Trimming left V 0 bases short and J 0 bases short, with 3 bases between. The length of the CDR3 is 13 residues. DNA for the CDR3: TGTGCCAGCAGCTTGGATATGAACACTGAAGCTTTCTTT. This encodes CASSLDMNTEAFF.

V and J are TRBV13 and TRBJ2-3, with D unresolved. The CDR3 contains 13 residues. V was trimmed by 4 bases and J by 3 bases, leaving 8 bases between them. In germline, CDR1 is PRHDT, CDR2 FYEKMQ (reference sequence). This CDR3 reads CASSSGMTDTQYF. As DNA, the CDR3 is TGTGCCAGCAGCTCCGGAATGACAGATACGCAGTATTTT.

V gene TRBV6-1 combines with J gene TRBJ2-2; D possibly uses TRBD1 or TRBD2 (7 bases each). V was clipped by 6 bases and J by 5 bases, with 16 bases between them. The CDR3 consists of 15 residues. CDR1 and CDR2 (germline): MNHNS, SASEGT. The DNA of the CDR3 is TGTGCCAGCAGGGACAGACAGGGAGGGACCGGGGAGCTGTTTTTT. Encoded protein: CASRDRQGGTGELFF.

The gene calls are TRBV5-5 and TRBJ1-5; TRBD1 agrees at 7 bases. The length of the CDR3 is 16 residues. After removal of 3 bases from V and 1 base from J, the junction contained 7 bases not matched to a gene. Germline V gives CDR1 SGHKS, CDR2 YYEKEE (reference sequence). The CDR3 DNA reads TGTGCCAGCAGCTGGGCGACAGGGATCAGCAATCAGCCCCAGCATTTT. It translates to CASSWATGISNQPQHF.

The CDR3 region is CASTTGGISYNEQFF. DNA for the CDR3: TGCGCCAGCACGACGGGAGGCATCTCCTACAATGAGCAGTTCTTC. This chain uses TRBV5-1 with TRBJ2-1; TRBD2 agrees at 7 bases. The junction had 6 bases not matched to a gene; V was cut back by 6 bases and J by 0 bases. CDR3 length equals 15 residues. The germline V gene encodes CDR1 SGHRS and CDR2 YFSETQ.

The chain has TRBV19 and TRBJ2-7; 9 bases are a match to TRBD1. The CDR3 has 14 residues. The V gene end was trimmed by 5 bases and the J gene end by 2 bases; junction bases not matched to a gene: 4. Looked up from germline, CDR1 is LNHDA and CDR2 is SQIVND (reference sequence). CDR3 in amino acids: CASSARQGAYEQYF. The CDR3 DNA is TGTGCCAGTAGTGCACGACAGGGGGCCTACGAGCAGTACTTC.

The CDR3 spells CASSFGQGAGAESTGELFF. CDR3 nucleotide sequence: TGTGCCAGCAGCTTTGGGCAGGGAGCGGGAGCAGAAAGCACCGGGGAGCTGTTTTTT. The J gene is TRBJ2-2, the V gene TRBV5-4, with 8 bases aligning to TRBD2. CDR3 length: 19 residues. CDR1 SGHNT and CDR2 YYREEE come from the germline V gene (reference sequence). Trimming cost V 2 bases and J 4 bases; bases outside gene matches: 16.

This chain connects TRBV4-3 to TRBJ2-1; D is unresolved. V was clipped by 4 bases and J by 8 bases, with 18 bases between them. This CDR3 is 15 amino acids long. Per the germline V gene, CDR1 is LGHNA and CDR2 is YSLEER. The CDR3 sequence is CASSPKNTRSDEQFF. In nucleotides, the CDR3 is TGCGCCAGCAGCCCAAAGAATACGAGATCCGATGAGCAGTTCTTC.

The V gene is TRBV27, the J gene TRBJ2-1, with 7 positions matching TRBD2. V was pared by 5 bases and J by 6 bases, with 7 bases of the junction left unmatched. The CDR3 runs 14 residues. Per the germline V gene, CDR1 is MNHEY and CDR2 is SMNVEV (reference sequence). DNA of the CDR3: TGTGCCAGCAGTCCCGTGGGGGAGGGCAATGAGCAGTTCTTC. Protein: CASSPVGEGNEQFF.

CDR3 in DNA: TGTGCCAGCAGCTTAGATCCCGACTCTGGAAACACCATATATTTT. Amino acids: CASSLDPDSGNTIYF. This rearrangement joins TRBV11-2 to TRBJ1-3, with D hard to call. Germline V gene lookup returns CDR1 SGHAT and CDR2 FQNNGV. The CDR3 has 15 residues. Trimming removed 0 bases at V and 0 bases at J, with 6 bases between.

V and J are TRBV27 and TRBJ1-3, with 7 bases identical to TRBD1. There are 16 residues in the CDR3. Per germline, CDR1 MNHEY and CDR2 SMNVEV (reference sequence). The V segment lost 3 bases and the J segment 0 bases; nucleotides outside the gene matches: 5. The CDR3 spells CASSLRGPLSGNTIYF. The CDR3 bases are TGTGCCAGCAGTTTGAGGGGGCCCCTCTCTGGAAACACCATATATTTT.

V gene TRBV19 combines with J gene TRBJ1-4; possibly TRBD1 for D (5 bases). The CDR3 is 12 amino acids. V gave up 1 base and J gave up 13 bases, with 10 bases separating them. CDR1 and CDR2 from the germline V gene are LNHDA and SQIVND (reference sequence). The CDR3 region is CASSIAAGGLFF. In DNA, the CDR3 is TGTGCCAGTAGTATAGCGGCCGGGGGACTGTTTTTT.

The chain links TRBV6-1 to TRBJ2-1, with D perhaps TRBD1 (6 bases). The CDR3 is 12 residues long. The V end lost 6 bases, the J end lost 9 bases, and 12 bases lay between the germline ends. Germline CDR1 reads MNHNS; CDR2 reads SASEGT. For the CDR3, the DNA is TGTGCCAGCAGCCCGACAGGCTCTGAGCAGTTCTTC. Translation gives CASSPTGSEQFF.

The V and J genes are TRBV28 and TRBJ2-5; TRBD2 is a possible D gene (5 bases). The CDR3 spans 14 residues. CDR1 MDHEN and CDR2 SYDVKM come from the germline V gene. V shed 3 bases and J shed 2 bases, with 10 bases lying between them. In nucleotides, the CDR3 is TGTGCCAGCAGTTTCACTAGATATCAAGAGACCCAGTACTTC. Translation: CASSFTRYQETQYF.

The chain employs TRBV11-2 and TRBJ2-1, with D perhaps TRBD2 (8 bases). This CDR3 region has 17 residues. With 1 base removed from V and 2 bases from J, the gap between germline ends came to 15 bases. CDR1 is SGHAT and CDR2 is FQNNGV in the germline V gene. CDR3 coding DNA: TGTGCCAGCAGCTTAGCCCCGGGAGGGGGCCCCTACAATGAGCAGTTCTTC. Protein: CASSLAPGGGPYNEQFF. Together with reference TRBV11-2 and TRBJ2-1, the CDR3 gives the full variable domain: EAGVAQSPRYKIIEKRQSVAFWCNPISGHATLYWYQQILGQGPKLLIQFQNNGVVDDSQLPKDRFSAERLKGVDSTLKIQPAKLEDSAVYLCASSLAPGGGPYNEQFFGPGTRLTVL.